This paragraph reports one T cell receptor (beta chain). The data derive from a study of shared clonotypes between healthy human individuals. Looked up from germline, CDR1 is SGHKS and CDR2 is YYEKEE (reference sequence). The CDR3 consists of 16 residues. The germline V and J ends were trimmed by 4 bases and 1 base, with 18 bases remaining between them. TCRdb keeps only in-frame clones here, not all; method: immunoSEQ multiplex PCR. The repertoire holds about 1 million clones, with 70% to 80% as singletons. This clonotype was obtained from a man between 18 and 29 years old in good health. The chain joins TRBV5-5 to TRBJ2-7; D assignment may be TRBD1 or TRBD2 (5 bases each). The specimen sequenced was memory CD4+ T cells sorted from blood. Subset described: CD45RA-negative fraction. The CDR3 sequence: CASSHATGTGSYEQYF. The DNA of the CDR3 is TGTGCCAGCAGCCATGCTACCGGGACGGGATCCTACGAGCAGTACTTC.